The 18 T cell receptor beta chains listed next were all sequenced from one sample in a study of blood T cell repertoires in COVID-19 (TCRdb year 2020). The library was built by means of the immunoSEQ multiplex PCR assay. TCRdb retrieved this table from immuneACCESS and kept in-frame rearrangements only. Not all clones are present; in checked studies, unresolved V genes account for under half, and no reason is known for the remainder. The sample has 81,000 or so clones on record, about 82% of them singletons. Of the sample, roughly 8% falls within the top ten clones. The specimen sequenced was peripheral blood. These receptors were taken from a man aged 45-65 years with active COVID-19.

This chain joins TRBV6-6 and TRBJ1-4; a possible D gene is TRBD1 (5 bases). The V end lost 2 bases, the J end lost 0 bases, and 7 bases lay between the germline ends. The CDR3 length is 15 residues. Germline V gene sequence: CDR1 MNHNY, CDR2 SVGAGI (reference sequence). The CDR3 protein is CASSYMTATNEKLFF. Here the CDR3 DNA reads TGTGCCAGCAGTTACATGACAGCAACTAATGAAAAACTGTTTTTT.

In this sample, this clone turned up once. The V call is TRBV6-2 or TRBV6-3, the J call TRBJ2-3; D perhaps matches TRBD1 (5 bases). Germline V gives CDR1 MNHEY, CDR2 SVGEGT. Deletions cut 3 bases from V and 4 bases from J, with 14 bases between. The CDR3 extends over 15 amino acids. The CDR3 nucleotides are TGTGCCAGCAGTTATGGGTGGGGCCCCGCAGATACGCAGTATTTT. Its protein product is CASSYGWGPADTQYF.

The J gene is TRBJ2-7, the V gene TRBV6-4; D perhaps matches TRBD2 (5 bases). CDR1 is MRHNA, CDR2 SNTAGT, per germline. Trimming removed 6 bases from V and 5 bases from J, with 17 bases in between. The CDR3 consists of 14 residues. CDR3: CASSPRRGSDEQYF. CDR3 sequence (DNA): TGTGCCAGCAGCCCTCGGAGAGGGAGCGACGAGCAGTACTTC.

The chain combines TRBV6-2 or TRBV6-3 with TRBJ1-1; D is undetermined. This CDR3 has 14 amino acids. CDR1 is MNHEY and CDR2 is SVGEGT in the germline V gene. V was trimmed by 2 bases and J by 3 bases, leaving 10 bases between them. CDR3 in DNA: TGTGCCAGCAGTTACCCGAGGTACTACACTGAAGCTTTCTTT. Translated, it gives CASSYPRYYTEAFF.

The CDR3 bases are TGTGCCAGCAGTATAGCGGGAGGCAACAATGAGCAGTTCTTC. Translated: CASSIAGGNNEQFF. V usage is TRBV6-2 or TRBV6-3 and J usage is TRBJ2-1; TRBD2 aligns across 10 bases. V lost 5 bases, J lost 5 bases, and 3 bases stayed unmatched. The CDR3 is made up of 14 amino acids. CDR1 and CDR2 from the germline V gene are MNHEY and SVGEGT.

This clone was seen more than once but under ten times. The chain uses TRBV9 and TRBJ1-3; the D gene is possibly TRBD1 (5 bases). The V gene lost 4 bases and the J gene lost 0 bases, with 17 bases spanning the gap. The CDR3 totals 17 residues. Germline CDR1 is SGDLS and CDR2 is YYNGEE. The CDR3 loop is CASSSLSGQNSGNTIYF. The DNA of the CDR3 is TGTGCCAGCAGCTCATTATCAGGGCAGAACTCTGGAAACACCATATATTTT. The whole variable domain, remainder taken from reference TRBV9 and TRBJ1-3, is DSGVTQTPKHLITATGQRVTLRCSPRSGDLSVYWYQQSLDQGLQFLIQYYNGEERAKGNILERFSAQQFPDLHSELNLSSLELGDSALYFCASSSLSGQNSGNTIYFGEGSWLTVV.

The rearrangement uses TRBV28 and TRBJ2-3; 9 bases are shared with TRBD1. This CDR3 region has 14 residues. J lost 1 base, V lost 8 bases, and 4 bases had no gene match. Germline values: CDR1 MDHEN, CDR2 SYDVKM. DNA of the CDR3: TGTGCCAGCTGGGGGGACAGGGGCACAGATACGCAGTATTTT. Translated: CASWGDRGTDTQYF.

The gene calls are TRBV24-1 and TRBJ2-3; 10 bases line up with TRBD2. The CDR3 totals 16 residues. Trimming took 4 bases from V and 5 from J; bases not matched to a gene: 8. Germline V gene sequence: CDR1 KGHDR, CDR2 SFDVKD. The CDR3, as DNA: TGTGCCACCAGTGACGGACTAGCGGAGTGGGGAGATACGCAGTATTTT. It specifies CATSDGLAEWGDTQYF.

This clone was found a few times. This chain links TRBV27 with TRBJ1-3; TRBD1 matches 10 bases. V shed 3 bases, J shed 1 base, and the junction held 0 bases outside the gene matches. This CDR3 is 15 amino acids long. Germline CDR1 and CDR2: MNHEY and SMNVEV (reference sequence). The CDR3 DNA reads TGTGCCAGCAGTTTGGGACAGGGGTCTGGAAACACCATATATTTT. It codes for CASSLGQGSGNTIYF.

As to this clone: The same CDR3 arises from other DNA sequences in this sample as well. The V call is TRBV27, the J call TRBJ2-1, with 15 bases aligning to TRBD2. Germline V gene sequence: CDR1 MNHEY, CDR2 SMNVEV (reference sequence). The CDR3 spans 17 residues. Losses at the gene ends were 5 bases for V and 2 bases for J; bases not matched to a gene: 4. The DNA for the CDR3 is TGTGCCAGCAGTCCAAGGACTAGCGGGAGGGCCTACAATGAGCAGTTCTTC. It yields the protein CASSPRTSGRAYNEQFF.

This chain connects TRBV5-6 to TRBJ1-1; D is ambiguous. The CDR3 length is 14 residues. Per germline, CDR1 SGHDT and CDR2 YYEEEE. Trimming removed 1 base from V and 0 bases from J, with 7 bases in between. As DNA, the CDR3 is TGTGCCAGCAGCTTGCAACAACTGAACACTGAAGCTTTCTTT. Amino acids: CASSLQQLNTEAFF. Combining the CDR3 with reference TRBV5-6 and TRBJ1-1 gives the whole variable domain DAGVTQSPTHLIKTRGQQVTLRCSPKSGHDTVSWYQQALGQGPQFIFQYYEEEERQRGNFPDRFSGHQFPNYSSELNVNALLLGDSALYLCASSLQQLNTEAFFGQGTRLTVV.

This clone has only one observation. V and J are TRBV7-2 and TRBJ2-1, with TRBD2 identical over 8 bases. V dropped 2 bases and J dropped 5; count of bases not matched to a gene: 5. This CDR3 comprises 15 residues. Germline V gene data show CDR1 as SGHTA and CDR2 as FQGNSA. The CDR3 region is CASSLSGGQNNEQFF. In DNA form, the CDR3 reads TGTGCCAGCAGCTTATCGGGAGGGCAAAACAATGAGCAGTTCTTC. Based on the CDR3 plus reference TRBV7-2 and TRBJ2-1, the full variable domain is GAGVSQSPSNKVTEKGKDVELRCDPISGHTALYWYRQSLGQGLEFLIYFQGNSAPDKSGLPSDRFSAERTGGSVSTLTIQRTQQEDSAVYLCASSLSGGQNNEQFFGPGTRLTVL.

The chain recombines TRBV19 with TRBJ1-3, with no clear D. The V gene's germline CDR1 is LNHDA and CDR2 SQIVND (reference sequence). The CDR3 has 14 residues. Trimming took off 10 bases at V and 0 bases at J, with 13 bases between the two ends. CDR3 region: CATDRRTSGNTIYF. CDR3 DNA sequence: TGTGCCACGGATCGGAGAACCTCTGGAAACACCATATATTTT.

There are a few counts of this clone. The CDR3 loop reads CANSRQGGNSPLHF. CDR3 coding DNA: TGTGCCAACTCCCGACAGGGGGGCAATTCACCCCTCCACTTT. The rearrangement links TRBV10-3 to TRBJ1-6; TRBD1 matches at 9 bases. V was clipped by 10 bases and J by 7 bases; unmatched bases: 8. The CDR3 is 14 residues long. Germline V gene data show CDR1 as ENHRY and CDR2 as SYGVKD.

This clone showed up just once. The chain links TRBV28 to TRBJ1-4; 7 nucleotides agree with TRBD1. This CDR3 contains 14 residues. J was trimmed by 8 bases and V by 3 bases; bases with no gene match: 6. From germline, CDR1 is MDHEN and CDR2 SYDVKM. This CDR3 is CASSFGRDREKLFF. For the CDR3, the DNA is TGTGCCAGCAGTTTTGGCCGGGACAGAGAAAAACTGTTTTTT.

This chain connects TRBV7-2 to TRBJ1-2; TRBD1 might be the D (6 bases). The V and J ends lost 4 bases and 6 bases respectively, with 12 bases between them. There are 13 residues in the CDR3. Germline CDR1 reads SGHTA; CDR2 reads FQGNSA. The CDR3 bases are TGTGCCAGCAGCTCTGATAACAGGGATGGCTACACCTTC. This translates into CASSSDNRDGYTF.

This clone showed up just once. The chain combines TRBV9 with TRBJ2-1; D is possibly TRBD1 (5 bases). The CDR3 is 17 amino acids. V dropped 3 bases and J dropped 0 bases, with 16 bases sitting between them. Germline V lookup: CDR1 SGDLS, CDR2 YYNGEE. The CDR3 nucleotides read TGTGCCAGCAGCGGGTACCAGGGATGGAGCTCCTACAATGAGCAGTTCTTC. Amino acids: CASSGYQGWSSYNEQFF.

This sequence joins TRBV7-2 and TRBJ1-4; D unclear. The CDR3 is 15 amino acids. Germline lookup yields CDR1 SGHTA and CDR2 FQGNSA. The germline V and J ends were trimmed by 7 bases and 0 bases, with 12 bases remaining between them. The CDR3 region is CASKQMGTTNEKLFF. Written as DNA, the CDR3 is TGTGCCAGCAAGCAGATGGGCACAACTAATGAAAAACTGTTTTTT. Looking up the rest from reference TRBV7-2 and TRBJ1-4 gives the full variable domain: GAGVSQSPSNKVTEKGKDVELRCDPISGHTALYWYRQSLGQGLEFLIYFQGNSAPDKSGLPSDRFSAERTGGSVSTLTIQRTQQEDSAVYLCASKQMGTTNEKLFFGSGTQLSVL.